Below, 8 T cell receptor beta chains from the same sample are listed, as sequenced in a study of blood T cell repertoires in COVID-19. Here immunoSEQ multiplex PCR was the method, and the copy in TCRdb shows in-frame clones only, minus some. The table shows 80,000 or so clones, with 80% to 90% occurring only once. The specimen was peripheral blood. The receptors come from a woman in her sixties or seventies with acute or convalescent COVID-19.

This chain links TRBV19 with TRBJ2-3; TRBD2 is a possible D gene (7 bases). The CDR3 sequence is 16 residues long. The V gene's germline CDR1 is LNHDA and CDR2 SQIVND (reference sequence). V was cut by 3 bases and J by 0 bases, with 13 bases left in between. The CDR3 here is CASSISAGASTDTQYF. The CDR3 DNA sequence: TGTGCCAGTAGTATTAGTGCGGGGGCTAGCACAGATACGCAGTATTTT. The whole variable domain, filled in from reference TRBV19 and TRBJ2-3, reads DGGITQSPKYLFRKEGQNVTLSCEQNLNHDAMYWYRQDPGQGLRLIYYSQIVNDFQKGDIAEGYSVSREKKESFPLTVTSAQKNPTAFYLCASSISAGASTDTQYFGPGTRLTVL.

This rearrangement joins TRBV5-6 to TRBJ1-1; TRBD1 matches 12 bases. Unmatched junction bases numbered 13, after V lost 0 bases and J lost 10 bases. This CDR3 is built from 17 residues. Germline V gene lookup returns CDR1 SGHDT and CDR2 YYEEEE. In nucleotides, the CDR3 is TGTGCCAGCAGCTTGGCCGGGGACAGGGGGCTGGTAAGTGGAGCTTTCTTT. The encoded protein is CASSLAGDRGLVSGAFF. The complete variable domain, with remaining parts taken from reference TRBV5-6 and TRBJ1-1, reads DAGVTQSPTHLIKTRGQQVTLRCSPKSGHDTVSWYQQALGQGPQFIFQYYEEEERQRGNFPDRFSGHQFPNYSSELNVNALLLGDSALYLCASSLAGDRGLVSGAFFGQGTRLTVV.

In regard to this clone: A read error may account for a junction end that differs from germline. V usage is TRBV4-2 and J usage is TRBJ2-5; 9 nucleotides match TRBD2. CDR1 is LGHNA, CDR2 YNFKEQ, per germline. The CDR3 runs to 15 residues. Here the CDR3 reads CTSSQAGGGVETQYF. CDR3 DNA sequence: TGTACCAGCAGCCAAGCGGGCGGGGGGGTTGAGACCCAGTACTTC.

The V call is TRBV4-3, the J call TRBJ2-1; 11 positions match TRBD1. The trim removed 2 bases at V and 8 bases at J, leaving 5 bases unmatched. From germline, CDR1 is LGHNA and CDR2 YSLEER. The CDR3 length is 15 residues. The CDR3 DNA reads as TGCGCCAGCAGCCAATCCGGGACAGGGGGTGATGAGCAGTTCTTC. Protein: CASSQSGTGGDEQFF.

The rearrangement uses TRBV27 and TRBJ1-5; the D gene is possibly TRBD1 (6 bases). The CDR3 has 16 amino acids. V shed 2 bases and J shed 1 base, with 12 bases lying between them. The germline gives CDR1 MNHEY, CDR2 SMNVEV (reference sequence). In DNA form, the CDR3 reads TGTGCCAGCAGTTTAAGGCCAGGGGTAAGCAATCAGCCCCAGCATTTT. Translating gives CASSLRPGVSNQPQHF.

This chain joins TRBV9 and TRBJ2-2, with 11 bases lining up with TRBD1. The CDR3 has 16 amino acids. Germline V gives CDR1 SGDLS, CDR2 YYNGEE. Trimming took 4 bases from V and 6 from J; bases not matched to a gene: 8. The CDR3 is CASSLQPGQGAGELFF. The CDR3 nucleotides read TGTGCCAGCAGCTTGCAGCCGGGACAGGGGGCCGGGGAGCTGTTTTTT.

V and J are TRBV7-2 and TRBJ1-4; no definite D call. In germline, CDR1 is SGHTA, CDR2 FQGNSA. There are 13 residues in the CDR3. Between the trimmed V and J ends, which lost 1 base and 7 bases, there was a span of 7 bases. The CDR3 DNA sequence: TGTGCCAGCAGCTTAGGCAGACTTGAAAAACTGTTTTTT. The encoded protein is CASSLGRLEKLFF.

The J gene is TRBJ2-2, the V gene TRBV24-1; 7 nucleotides match TRBD1. V lost 2 bases, J lost 5 bases, and 7 bases stayed unmatched. The CDR3 is 16 residues long. The V gene's germline CDR1 is KGHDR and CDR2 SFDVKD. The CDR3 sequence: CATSDYYGRGTGELFF. CDR3 in DNA: TGTGCCACCAGTGATTATTACGGCAGGGGGACCGGGGAGCTGTTTTTT.